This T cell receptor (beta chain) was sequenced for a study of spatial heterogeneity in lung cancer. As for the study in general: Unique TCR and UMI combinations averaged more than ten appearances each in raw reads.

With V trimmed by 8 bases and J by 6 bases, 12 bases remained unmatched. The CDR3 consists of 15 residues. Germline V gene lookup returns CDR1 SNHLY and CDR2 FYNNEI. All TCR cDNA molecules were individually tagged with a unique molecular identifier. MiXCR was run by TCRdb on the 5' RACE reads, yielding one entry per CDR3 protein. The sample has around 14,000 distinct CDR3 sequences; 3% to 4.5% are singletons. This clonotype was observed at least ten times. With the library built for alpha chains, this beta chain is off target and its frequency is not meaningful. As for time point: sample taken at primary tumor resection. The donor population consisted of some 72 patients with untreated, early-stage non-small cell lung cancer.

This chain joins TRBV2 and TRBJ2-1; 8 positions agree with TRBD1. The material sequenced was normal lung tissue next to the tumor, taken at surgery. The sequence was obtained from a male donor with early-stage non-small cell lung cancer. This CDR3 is CASSLQGAIRNEQFF. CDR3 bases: TGTGCCAGCTCGCTCCAGGGGGCGATTCGCAATGAGCAGTTCTTC.